Listed here are 28 T cell receptor beta chains from one sample, sequenced in a study of CD4+ T cells in melanoma (dated by TCRdb to the early 2020s). Receptor libraries were prepared by the immunoSEQ multiplex PCR assay. Not all clones reach the TCRdb copy of this immuneACCESS table, which keeps in-frame sequences only. Checked studies attribute under half of the gap to unresolved V genes and leave the rest unexplained. The sample table shows some 110,000 clones, and around 92% are seen once. The top ten clones comprise 3% to 4% of the sample. The specimen sequenced was peripheral blood. These receptors were taken from a human donor with melanoma.

CDR3 sequence: CASSLVLNEQFF. As DNA, the CDR3 is TGTGCCAGCAGCTTAGTACTAAATGAGCAGTTCTTC. The chain combines TRBV11-2 with TRBJ2-1; no definite D call. The ends were cut back, 1 base at V and 7 bases at J, with 5 bases in the middle. Germline V gene sequence: CDR1 SGHAT, CDR2 FQNNGV. The CDR3 has 12 amino acids.

V gene TRBV5-4 combines with J gene TRBJ2-7, with D possibly TRBD1 on 6 matching bases. V lost 1 base, J lost 4 bases, and 12 bases lay in between. CDR3 length: 14 residues. Germline CDR1 and CDR2: SGHNT and YYREEE (reference sequence). The CDR3 region is CASSLSGAGYEQYF. Here the CDR3 DNA reads TGTGCCAGCAGCTTGTCAGGGGCAGGTTACGAGCAGTACTTC.

This sequence joins TRBV5-6 and TRBJ2-1; a possible D gene is TRBD1 (6 bases). The germline gives CDR1 SGHDT, CDR2 YYEEEE. The CDR3 length is 15 residues. Trimming took 4 bases from V and 3 from J, leaving 14 bases between them. The CDR3 nucleotides are TGTGCCAGCAGCCCGGACAGTAGGATCTACAATGAGCAGTTCTTC. It is translated as CASSPDSRIYNEQFF.

The chain recombines TRBV7-2 with TRBJ2-7; D unclear. Germline loops: CDR1 SGHTA, CDR2 FQGNSA. V gave up 4 bases and J gave up 5 bases, with 12 bases separating them. CDR3 size: 13 residues. The CDR3 DNA reads TGTGCCAGCAGCTCCCGCCCCTCGGACGAGCAGTACTTC. It is translated as CASSSRPSDEQYF. The variable domain in full, completed from reference TRBV7-2 and TRBJ2-7, reads GAGVSQSPSNKVTEKGKDVELRCDPISGHTALYWYRQSLGQGLEFLIYFQGNSAPDKSGLPSDRFSAERTGGSVSTLTIQRTQQEDSAVYLCASSSRPSDEQYFGPGTRLTVT.

This chain connects TRBV6-5 to TRBJ2-1; D remains ambiguous. The V and J ends lost 6 bases and 5 bases respectively, with 11 bases between them. The CDR3 consists of 13 residues. Germline lookup yields CDR1 MNHEY and CDR2 SVGAGI. CDR3: CASSRAANNEQFF. The DNA of the CDR3 is TGTGCCAGCAGCCGGGCAGCCAACAATGAGCAGTTCTTC.

This chain uses TRBV6-4 with TRBJ2-6; perhaps TRBD1 as D (6 bases). The CDR3 consists of 17 residues. V was trimmed by 8 bases and J by 0 bases, leaving 17 bases between them. Germline V gives CDR1 MRHNA, CDR2 SNTAGT. CDR3 coding DNA: TGTGCCAGCTCCCGACAGGCCCCCAGCTCTGGGGCCAACGTCCTGACTTTC. Protein: CASSRQAPSSGANVLTF.

The chain employs TRBV11-3 and TRBJ2-3; the D gene is possibly TRBD1 (6 bases). Germline values: CDR1 SGHNT, CDR2 YENEEA. The CDR3 sequence is 20 residues long. V was shortened by 1 base and J by 2 bases, with 25 bases between the two germline ends. The CDR3 reads CASSLGGGSTTRVFTDTQYF. The DNA for the CDR3 is TGTGCCAGCAGCTTAGGAGGGGGTTCTACGACTCGGGTTTTCACAGATACGCAGTATTTT.

This chain uses TRBV7-3 with TRBJ2-3, with D unclear. Trimming removed 2 bases from V and 0 bases from J, with 9 bases in between. CDR1 and CDR2 (germline): SGHTA, FQGTGA. The CDR3 loop spans 15 amino acids. The CDR3 DNA reads as TGTGCCAGCAGCTTATATGCTTCTAGCACAGATACGCAGTATTTT. Translation: CASSLYASSTDTQYF. Together with reference TRBV7-3 and TRBJ2-3, the CDR3 gives the full variable domain: GAGVSQTPSNKVTEKGKYVELRCDPISGHTALYWYRQSLGQGPEFLIYFQGTGAADDSGLPNDRFFAVRPEGSVSTLKIQRTERGDSAVYLCASSLYASSTDTQYFGPGTRLTVL.

The V and J genes are TRBV7-9 and TRBJ2-7; D gene uncertain. Trimming removed 2 bases from V and 4 bases from J, with 6 bases in between. The CDR3 covers 12 residues. Germline CDR1 is SEHNR and CDR2 is FQNEAQ (reference sequence). CDR3 region: CASSLLVYEQYF. The DNA of the CDR3 is TGTGCCAGCAGCTTATTGGTTTACGAGCAGTACTTC.

CDR3 nucleotide sequence: TGTGCCAGCAGTGCGGCGGGGGGAGCTTTCTTT. This codes for CASSAAGGAFF. J is TRBJ1-1 and V is TRBV6-6, with D possibly TRBD1 on 5 matching bases. This CDR3 spans 11 amino acids. From germline, CDR1 is MNHNY and CDR2 SVGAGI (reference sequence). Trimming stripped 5 bases from V and 10 bases from J, with 11 bases between.

The V and J genes are TRBV6-1 and TRBJ2-2, with 9 bases aligning to TRBD1. The CDR3 spans 15 residues. V lost 5 bases to trimming and J lost 6 bases; unmatched junction nucleotides: 7. Germline CDR1 is MNHNS and CDR2 is SASEGT. CDR3: CASSPQWDRAGELFF. The CDR3 region has the DNA TGTGCCAGCAGTCCCCAGTGGGACAGGGCCGGGGAGCTGTTTTTT.

The V and J genes are TRBV7-9 and TRBJ2-5; D call uncertain. The CDR3 spans 16 residues. The V gene's germline CDR1 is SEHNR and CDR2 FQNEAQ (reference sequence). The V end was cut by 3 bases, the J end by 7 bases, with 21 bases between. The CDR3 sequence: CASSFQKLGEEGTQYF. DNA for the CDR3: TGTGCCAGCAGCTTTCAAAAATTGGGCGAGGAAGGGACCCAGTACTTC.

There are a few counts of this clone. The rearrangement uses TRBV15 and TRBJ1-5; TRBD1 agrees at 7 bases. Trimming took 3 bases from V and 4 from J; bases not matched to a gene: 3. Germline CDR1 and CDR2: LNHNV and YYDKDF (reference sequence). This CDR3 contains 14 residues. In DNA form, the CDR3 reads TGTGCCACCAGCAGCCGGGACAGAAATCAGCCCCAGCATTTT. It specifies CATSSRDRNQPQHF.

The chain carries TRBV4-3 and TRBJ2-3, with 12 bases lining up with TRBD2. The CDR3 loop spans 17 amino acids. J lost 0 bases, V lost 4 bases, and 5 bases had no gene match. CDR1 is LGHNA, CDR2 YSLEER, per germline. CDR3 sequence (DNA): TGCGCCAGCAGCCGAGAGGGGACTAGCGGGAGCACAGATACGCAGTATTTT. Amino acid sequence: CASSREGTSGSTDTQYF.

This chain links TRBV7-8 with TRBJ2-6; tentative D call: TRBD2 (5 bases). Deletions cut 1 base from V and 1 base from J, with 14 bases between. Germline assignment: CDR1 SGHVS and CDR2 FQNEAQ. The CDR3 length is 18 residues. The CDR3: CASSLGGARASGANVLTF. CDR3 nucleotide sequence: TGTGCCAGCAGCTTAGGAGGTGCGAGGGCATCTGGGGCCAACGTCCTGACTTTC.

The chain has TRBV28 and TRBJ1-3, with unresolved D. Germline lookup yields CDR1 MDHEN and CDR2 SYDVKM. CDR3 length: 14 amino acids. Trimming left V 8 bases short and J 2 bases short, with 13 bases between. DNA of the CDR3: TGTGCCAGCCTCGGGCCCGGGACTGGAAACACCATATATTTT. Translation: CASLGPGTGNTIYF.

This clone was seen a handful of times. J is TRBJ1-1 and V is TRBV4-1; TRBD1 might be the D (6 bases). This CDR3 spans 14 amino acids. Per germline, CDR1 MGHRA and CDR2 YSYEKL. Trimming stripped 0 bases from V and 10 bases from J, with 15 bases between. The CDR3 DNA reads TGCGCCAGCAGCCAAGATCCCCACAGGGAAAGAGCTTTCTTT. Translation: CASSQDPHRERAFF.

The rearrangement uses TRBV11-2 and TRBJ2-1; D possibly corresponds to TRBD2 (5 bases). V lost 1 base and J lost 9, with 13 bases in between. The CDR3 is 14 amino acids. CDR1 and CDR2 from the germline V gene are SGHAT and FQNNGV. The CDR3 sequence is CASSLGLSRGEQFF. CDR3 sequence (DNA): TGTGCCAGCAGCTTAGGTCTCAGCCGGGGTGAGCAGTTCTTC.

The V call is TRBV20-1, the J call TRBJ2-7; D remains unclear. Trimming removed 2 bases at V and 7 bases at J, with 9 bases between. CDR1 and CDR2 (germline): DFQATT, SNEGSKA (reference sequence). The CDR3 is 11 amino acids. The CDR3 bases are TGCAGTGCTAGAATCGAGTGGGAGCAGTACTTC. Its protein product is CSARIEWEQYF.

The rearrangement links TRBV5-1 to TRBJ2-2; D may correspond to TRBD1 or TRBD2 (5 bases each). Germline assignment: CDR1 SGHRS and CDR2 YFSETQ. The CDR3 extends over 16 amino acids. Trimming stripped 1 base from V and 2 bases from J, with 12 bases between. The CDR3, as DNA: TGCGCCAGCAGCTTGCAAGGGACCCCCAACACCGGGGAGCTGTTTTTT. Encoded protein: CASSLQGTPNTGELFF.

J is TRBJ2-2 and V is TRBV11-2, with D perhaps matching TRBD1 (5 bases). Germline-derived CDR1 and CDR2 are SGHAT and FQNNGV. There are 16 residues in the CDR3. V was pared by 7 bases and J by 6 bases, with 21 bases between. The CDR3 region is CASTLSRQPPSGELFF. CDR3 nucleotide sequence: TGTGCCAGCACCCTTAGCAGACAGCCTCCATCCGGGGAGCTGTTTTTT.

This rearrangement joins TRBV6-5 to TRBJ1-2; D perhaps matches TRBD1 (5 bases). Germline lookup yields CDR1 MNHEY and CDR2 SVGAGI. With 6 bases removed from V and 3 bases from J, the gap between germline ends came to 11 bases. The CDR3 totals 13 residues. This CDR3 is CASRTREDYGYTF. As DNA, the CDR3 is TGTGCCAGCAGGACCAGGGAGGACTATGGCTACACCTTC.

About this clone itself: The sample carries other DNA sequences with the same CDR3. The chain couples TRBV29-1 to TRBJ1-5; possibly TRBD1 for D (5 bases). The V gene lost 4 bases and the J gene lost 6 bases, with 13 bases spanning the gap. Germline CDR1 reads SQVTM; CDR2 reads ANQGSEA. The CDR3 runs 13 residues. CDR3 DNA: TGCAGCGTTGCGCAGGGCTTGGGTCAGCCCCAGCATTTT. Translating gives CSVAQGLGQPQHF. The full variable domain, rest sourced from reference TRBV29-1 and TRBJ1-5, is SAVISQKPSRDICQRGTSLTIQCQVDSQVTMMFWYRQQPGQSLTLIATANQGSEATYESGFVIDKFPISRPNLTFSTLTVSNMSPEDSSIYLCSVAQGLGQPQHFGDGTRLSIL.

J is TRBJ1-2 and V is TRBV6-4, with D perhaps matching TRBD1 (6 bases). CDR1 MRHNA and CDR2 SNTAGT come from the germline V gene. V shed 4 bases and J shed 6 bases, with 12 bases lying between them. This CDR3 is built from 13 residues. CDR3 in amino acids: CASSAGTLDGYTF. DNA for the CDR3: TGTGCCAGCAGTGCCGGGACATTGGATGGCTACACCTTC.

The V and J genes are TRBV5-4 and TRBJ1-4, with D unclear. The CDR3 spans 14 residues. The V end was cut by 1 base, the J end by 2 bases, with 6 bases between. Germline loops: CDR1 SGHNT, CDR2 YYREEE (reference sequence). CDR3 coding DNA: TGTGCCAGCAGCTTGTTTGGGACTAATGAAAAACTGTTTTTT. This translates into CASSLFGTNEKLFF.

CDR3 coding DNA: TGTGCCAGCAGCAAGGACCGAACCCCGGGCAATGAGCAGTTCTTC. This codes for CASSKDRTPGNEQFF. The chain has TRBV9 and TRBJ2-1, with D unresolved. Looked up from germline, CDR1 is SGDLS and CDR2 is YYNGEE. Deletions cut 4 bases from V and 6 bases from J, with 17 bases between. CDR3 length equals 15 residues.

The chain joins TRBV7-3 to TRBJ2-7; 9 bases align to TRBD2. Per the germline V gene, CDR1 is SGHTA and CDR2 is FQGTGA. Trimming cost V 2 bases and J 4 bases; bases outside gene matches: 6. The CDR3 covers 15 residues. In nucleotides, the CDR3 is TGTGCCAGCAGCTTAGCGTCTAGCGGGGTATACGAGCAGTACTTC. This codes for CASSLASSGVYEQYF.

The chain carries TRBV4-3 and TRBJ2-7; 10 nucleotides align to TRBD2. The germline V gene encodes CDR1 LGHNA and CDR2 YSLEER. The trim removed 6 bases at V and 0 bases at J, leaving 8 bases unmatched. CDR3 length equals 16 residues. In nucleotides, the CDR3 is TGCGCCAGCAGTGAAGGGACTAGCGCGGTCTCCTACGAGCAGTACTTC. It specifies CASSEGTSAVSYEQYF.